This T cell receptor beta chain was observed in a study of cytotoxic CD8 clonotypes in ibrutinib-treated CLL. Using immunoSEQ multiplex PCR, the repertoire was profiled, and TCRdb retains in-frame clones only, with some absent. Altogether 110,000 to 150,000 clones are present, approximately 89% being singletons, with the ten largest covering 10% to 12%. As regards this clone: One junction end does not reproduce the germline sequence, and a read error may be involved.

Per the germline V gene, CDR1 is SSHAT and CDR2 is FNYEAQ (reference sequence). CDR3 length: 14 residues. Here the sequenced sample was PBMCs, taken after 12 months of ibrutinib treatment. The clonotype comes from a human donor with chronic lymphocytic leukemia. The gene calls are TRBV7-7 and TRBJ2-5; tentatively, D is TRBD1 (6 bases). The DNA of the CDR3 is TGTGCTAGCAGCTTAGCAGGGGATAGGGAGACCCAGTACTTC. Translating it yields CASSLAGDRETQYF.